This record looks at one T cell receptor beta chain sequence and its context. Its specificity is unknown. Individual cDNA molecules carried attached unique molecular identifiers. TCRdb independently ran MiXCR on the 5' RACE reads; one entry per CDR3 protein. The table shows around 50,000 distinct CDR3 sequences, with roughly 13% occurring only once. The data were obtained in a study of early T cells in non-severe SARS-CoV-2 infection. Across the whole study: With bulk RNA from unsorted whole blood as input, sequencing yielded unpaired chains. General study results and limits: Private and CD4 specificities were missed by VDJdb matching, which favored anti-spike CD8 responses.

Germline V lookup: CDR1 MGHDK, CDR2 SYGVNS. Trimming shortened V by 3 bases and J by 0 bases, and 6 bases separated the two germline ends. This CDR3 spans 14 amino acids. The genes are TRBV25-1 and TRBJ1-5; D gene unclear. The specimen was whole blood. This TCR derives from an adult who was a healthcare worker with PCR-confirmed SARS-CoV-2 infection or an uninfected control (not recorded which). CDR3 bases: TGTGCCAGCAGTGACTCAGGTAGCAATCAGCCCCAGCATTTT. It encodes CASSDSGSNQPQHF.